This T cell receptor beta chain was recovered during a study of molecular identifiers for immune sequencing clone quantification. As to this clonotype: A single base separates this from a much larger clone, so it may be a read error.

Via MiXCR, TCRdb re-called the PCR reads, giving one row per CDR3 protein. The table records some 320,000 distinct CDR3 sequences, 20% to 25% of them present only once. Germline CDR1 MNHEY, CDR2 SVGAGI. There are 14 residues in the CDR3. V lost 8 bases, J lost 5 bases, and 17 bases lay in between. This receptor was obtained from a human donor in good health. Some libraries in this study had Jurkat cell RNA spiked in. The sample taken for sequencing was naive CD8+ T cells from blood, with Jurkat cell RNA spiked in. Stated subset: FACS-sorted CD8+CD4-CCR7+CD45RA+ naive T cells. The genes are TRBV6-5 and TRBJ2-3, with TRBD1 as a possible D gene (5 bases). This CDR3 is CASSAEYQGDTQYF. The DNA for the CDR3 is TGTGCCAGCTCGGCCGAATACCAGGGAGATACGCAGTATTTT.